Listed below are T cell receptor beta chains from one sample, sequenced in a study of cytomegalovirus exposure and HLA in healthy donors. Using immunoSEQ multiplex PCR, the repertoire was profiled, and TCRdb retains in-frame clones only, with some absent. This table holds more than 95,000 clones, approximately 12% found once. Sequencing was done on a sample of PBMCs. The receptors here all came from a middle-aged man in good health and CMV-seropositive. CDR3s leave out the opening cysteine and the closing phenylalanine or tryptophan. Size values are once, few and many counts, or a class for expanded clones, and some rows have none.

len: 14; j_gene: TRBJ2-5; v_gene: TRBV4-1; abundance: -; CDR3aa: ASSHLTSDTGETQY
len: 11; j_gene: TRBJ1-5; v_gene: TRBV19; abundance: -; CDR3aa: ASSIATGQPQH
len: 12; j_gene: TRBJ1-4; v_gene: TRBV7-2; abundance: -; CDR3aa: ASSLGQINEKLF
len: 13; j_gene: TRBJ2-7; v_gene: TRBV2; abundance: -; CDR3aa: ASRRTPRVAEGQY
len: 11; j_gene: TRBJ1-1; v_gene: TRBV5-4; abundance: -; CDR3aa: ASRGHLNTEAF
len: 13; j_gene: TRBJ1-2; v_gene: TRBV10-3; abundance: -; CDR3aa: AIRAPGQGDYGYT
len: 13; j_gene: TRBJ2-3; v_gene: TRBV27; abundance: few; CDR3aa: ASSPGLAGTDTQY
len: 10; j_gene: TRBJ2-1; v_gene: TRBV19; abundance: -; CDR3aa: ASSMSLNEQF
len: 14; j_gene: TRBJ1-1; v_gene: TRBV15; abundance: -; CDR3aa: ATSARRGQRNTEAF
len: 11; j_gene: TRBJ1-1; v_gene: TRBV10-2; abundance: -; CDR3aa: AHRQGANTEAF
len: 13; j_gene: TRBJ2-1; v_gene: TRBV4-3; abundance: few; CDR3aa: ASSQDQGVYNEQF
len: 13; j_gene: TRBJ2-1; v_gene: TRBV5-1; abundance: -; CDR3aa: ASSLTSGTYNEQF
len: 15; j_gene: TRBJ2-3; v_gene: TRBV5-1; abundance: few; CDR3aa: ASSLVVAGAGTDTQY
len: 13; j_gene: TRBJ2-7; v_gene: TRBV18; abundance: -; CDR3aa: ASSQTSGESYEQY
len: 12; j_gene: TRBJ1-5; v_gene: TRBV6-4; abundance: many; CDR3aa: ASSRTGVGQPQH
len: 11; j_gene: TRBJ2-1; v_gene: TRBV5-8; abundance: -; CDR3aa: ASRYLADNEQF
len: 13; j_gene: TRBJ2-5; v_gene: TRBV6-5; abundance: -; CDR3aa: ASSYGGSGWETQY
len: 11; j_gene: TRBJ2-7; v_gene: TRBV2; abundance: -; CDR3aa: ASRGQGAGEQY
len: 12; j_gene: TRBJ1-3; v_gene: TRBV5-1; abundance: few; CDR3aa: ASSLGDRRNTIY
len: 12; j_gene: TRBJ2-1; v_gene: TRBV5-1; abundance: -; CDR3aa: ASSPPESSNEQF
len: 13; j_gene: TRBJ2-2; v_gene: TRBV9; abundance: -; CDR3aa: ASSTGDLVFGELF
len: 11; j_gene: TRBJ2-1; v_gene: TRBV4-1; abundance: once; CDR3aa: ASSHPLGNEQF
len: 10; j_gene: TRBJ2-5; v_gene: TRBV5-1; abundance: few; CDR3aa: ASSPGQETQY
len: 11; j_gene: TRBJ1-6; v_gene: TRBV6-5; abundance: -; CDR3aa: ASRDRDNSPLH
len: 10; j_gene: TRBJ1-1; v_gene: TRBV29-1; abundance: -; CDR3aa: SVDRGDTEAF
len: 10; j_gene: TRBJ1-1; v_gene: TRBV28; abundance: -; CDR3aa: ASSLGQFEAF
len: 11; j_gene: TRBJ1-2; v_gene: TRBV6-1; abundance: few; CDR3aa: ASSDWGGYGYT
len: 12; j_gene: TRBJ2-2; v_gene: TRBV29-1; abundance: -; CDR3aa: SVSRAGAAGELF
len: 13; j_gene: TRBJ2-1; v_gene: TRBV11-3; abundance: -; CDR3aa: ASSLGGTGSHEQF
len: 11; j_gene: TRBJ2-1; v_gene: TRBV12-5; abundance: few; CDR3aa: ASGLGQPNEQF
len: 10; j_gene: TRBJ1-2; v_gene: TRBV7-9; abundance: -; CDR3aa: ASSLGGWGYT
len: 14; j_gene: TRBJ2-1; v_gene: TRBV27; abundance: -; CDR3aa: ASSLSLYSSYNEQF
len: 13; j_gene: TRBJ2-7; v_gene: TRBV28; abundance: few; CDR3aa: ATYRGLAGYYEQY
len: 9; j_gene: TRBJ2-1; v_gene: TRBV11-2; abundance: few; CDR3aa: ASTTYNEQF
len: 11; j_gene: TRBJ1-1; v_gene: TRBV5-4; abundance: -; CDR3aa: ASRVAGKTEAF
len: 13; j_gene: TRBJ2-1; v_gene: TRBV25-1; abundance: -; CDR3aa: ASSALAGPYNEQF
len: 12; j_gene: TRBJ1-2; v_gene: TRBV28; abundance: -; CDR3aa: ASSLDRGVVGYT
len: 13; j_gene: TRBJ2-5; v_gene: TRBV14; abundance: -; CDR3aa: ASSPGLAGVETQY
len: 12; j_gene: TRBJ2-7; v_gene: TRBV5-1; abundance: -; CDR3aa: ASSLYQGPYEQY
len: 13; j_gene: TRBJ1-5; v_gene: TRBV27; abundance: few; CDR3aa: ASSFRTGSGQPQH
len: 14; j_gene: TRBJ1-3; v_gene: TRBV7-6; abundance: -; CDR3aa: ASSLVGTSSGNTIY
len: 16; j_gene: TRBJ1-5; v_gene: TRBV19; abundance: few; CDR3aa: ASSGGVIRTGVVQPQH
len: 10; j_gene: TRBJ2-7; v_gene: TRBV19; abundance: -; CDR3aa: ASSMEGTEQY
len: 12; j_gene: TRBJ2-2; v_gene: TRBV29-1; abundance: few; CDR3aa: SVLTGEGTGELF
len: 12; j_gene: TRBJ1-1; v_gene: TRBV27; abundance: -; CDR3aa: ASSLSGYDTEAF
len: 12; j_gene: TRBJ1-5; v_gene: TRBV5-1; abundance: -; CDR3aa: ASSLDGSNQPQH
len: 14; j_gene: TRBJ1-1; v_gene: TRBV11-1; abundance: few; CDR3aa: ASSLARAGWNTEAF